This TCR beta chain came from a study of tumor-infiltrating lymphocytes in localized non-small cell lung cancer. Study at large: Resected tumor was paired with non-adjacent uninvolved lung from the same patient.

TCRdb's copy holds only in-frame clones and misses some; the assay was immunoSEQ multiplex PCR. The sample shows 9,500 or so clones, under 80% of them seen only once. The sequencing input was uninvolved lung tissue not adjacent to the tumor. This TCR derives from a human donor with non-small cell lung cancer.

This CDR3 reads CASSSSGMQGDTQYF. CDR3 in DNA: TGTGCCAGCAGCTCGAGCGGTATGCAGGGAGATACGCAGTATTTT. The chain recombines TRBV7-2 with TRBJ2-3; either TRBD1 or TRBD2 may supply D (5 bases each). The ends were cut back, 4 bases at V and 5 bases at J, with 16 bases in the middle. Germline V lookup: CDR1 SGHTA, CDR2 FQGNSA. This CDR3 contains 15 residues.